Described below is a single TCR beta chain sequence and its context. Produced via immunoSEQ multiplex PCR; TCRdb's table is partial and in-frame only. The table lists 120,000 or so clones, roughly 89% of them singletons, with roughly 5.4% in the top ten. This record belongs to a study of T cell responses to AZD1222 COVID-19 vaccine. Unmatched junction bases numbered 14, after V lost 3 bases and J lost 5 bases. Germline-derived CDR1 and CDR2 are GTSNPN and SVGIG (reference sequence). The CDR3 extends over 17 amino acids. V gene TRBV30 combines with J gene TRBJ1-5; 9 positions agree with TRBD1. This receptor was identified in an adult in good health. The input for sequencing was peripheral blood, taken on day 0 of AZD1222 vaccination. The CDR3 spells CAWSANRGLGTDQPQHF. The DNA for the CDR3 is TGTGCCTGGAGCGCGAACAGGGGGCTGGGGACGGATCAGCCCCAGCATTTT.